A selection of T cell receptor beta chains follows, all from one sample in a study of T cell responses to AZD1222 COVID-19 vaccine. Clones were read by immunoSEQ multiplex PCR, and TCRdb kept only the in-frame ones, dropping some. The sample includes 250,000 or so clones, about 92% of them seen just once. The material sequenced was peripheral blood, taken on day 0 of AZD1222 vaccination. These receptors were taken from an adult in good health. Both conserved end residues are part of each CDR3. A D gene is named only where the DNA matches it firmly. Clone size appears in some rows only: once, few, many, or a class for an expanded clone.

d_gene: TRBD1; abundance: .; v_gene: TRBV19; j_gene: TRBJ1-5; CDR3nt: TGTGCCAGTAGTATGACAGGGGGGAATCAGCCCCAGCATTTT; CDR3aa: CASSMTGGNQPQHF
d_gene: .; abundance: .; v_gene: TRBV27; j_gene: TRBJ1-1; CDR3nt: TGTGCCAGCAGTTTAATCGCCGGCACTATGAACACTGAAGCTTTCTTT; CDR3aa: CASSLIAGTMNTEAFF
d_gene: .; abundance: .; v_gene: TRBV2; j_gene: TRBJ1-4; CDR3nt: TGTGCCAGCAGTGAACAACCGGGGACTGAAAAACTGTTTTTT; CDR3aa: CASSEQPGTEKLFF
d_gene: TRBD2; abundance: .; v_gene: TRBV27; j_gene: TRBJ2-7; CDR3nt: TGTGCCAGCCGAGAAGGCCCCAGCGGGAGTTTCTTGGGCGAGCAGTACTTC; CDR3aa: CASREGPSGSFLGEQYF
d_gene: .; abundance: .; v_gene: TRBV19; j_gene: TRBJ1-3; CDR3nt: TGTGCCAGTAGTATTGTCTCTGCTTCCTCTGGAAACACCATATATTTT; CDR3aa: CASSIVSASSGNTIYF
d_gene: .; abundance: .; v_gene: TRBV12-3/TRBV12-4; j_gene: TRBJ1-3; CDR3nt: TGTGCCAGCAGTACTGGGGCCGGAAACACCATATATTTT; CDR3aa: CASSTGAGNTIYF
d_gene: .; abundance: .; v_gene: TRBV28; j_gene: TRBJ1-4; CDR3nt: TGTGCCACGCTGGACAGACATACGGATGGTAAACTGTTTTTT; CDR3aa: CATLDRHTDGKLFF
d_gene: .; abundance: .; v_gene: TRBV4-3; j_gene: TRBJ1-6; CDR3nt: TGCGCCAGCAGCCAAGCCTTTAGTGGGGGGCGAGGTTCACCCCTCCACTTT; CDR3aa: CASSQAFSGGRGSPLHF
d_gene: TRBD1; abundance: once; v_gene: TRBV18; j_gene: TRBJ2-3; CDR3nt: TGTGCCAGCTCACCCCGGGACAGCCGTTTCACAGATACGCAGTATTTT; CDR3aa: CASSPRDSRFTDTQYF
d_gene: TRBD1; abundance: .; v_gene: TRBV24-1; j_gene: TRBJ1-1; CDR3nt: TGTGCCACCAGTGACATTGGGACAGTTGCTTTCTTT; CDR3aa: CATSDIGTVAFF
d_gene: TRBD2; abundance: once; v_gene: TRBV7-8; j_gene: TRBJ2-6; CDR3nt: TGTGCCAGCAGCCGACCGGGGGGGACTGGGGCCAACGTCCTGACTTTC; CDR3aa: CASSRPGGTGANVLTF
d_gene: .; abundance: .; v_gene: TRBV5-4; j_gene: TRBJ2-1; CDR3nt: TGTGCCAGCAGCCCCAAGGGAAACTCCTACAATGAGCAGTTCTTC; CDR3aa: CASSPKGNSYNEQFF
d_gene: .; abundance: .; v_gene: TRBV12-3/TRBV12-4; j_gene: TRBJ1-1; CDR3nt: TGTGCCAGCAGCCCCGGGGGGGTTGAAGCTTTCTTT; CDR3aa: CASSPGGVEAFF
d_gene: .; abundance: .; v_gene: TRBV27; j_gene: TRBJ2-3; CDR3nt: TGTGCCAGCAGTTTTAGAGGGGATCGTACGCAGTATTTT; CDR3aa: CASSFRGDRTQYF
d_gene: .; abundance: .; v_gene: TRBV7-9; j_gene: TRBJ1-2; CDR3nt: TGTGCCAGCAGCCGGAGGACTCAGGGAGACTATGGCTACACCTTC; CDR3aa: CASSRRTQGDYGYTF
d_gene: .; abundance: .; v_gene: TRBV20-1; j_gene: TRBJ2-6; CDR3nt: TGCAGTGCTAGTAAAGGGGCTAGCTCTGGGGCCAACGTCCTGACTTTC; CDR3aa: CSASKGASSGANVLTF
d_gene: .; abundance: few; v_gene: TRBV28; j_gene: TRBJ2-7; CDR3nt: TGTGCCAGCAGTAGGACCGCCTACGAGCAGTACTTC; CDR3aa: CASSRTAYEQYF
d_gene: .; abundance: .; v_gene: TRBV5-5; j_gene: TRBJ2-2; CDR3nt: TGTGCCAGCAGCCCCTCCCCGGCTGAGAACGGGGAGCTGTTTTTT; CDR3aa: CASSPSPAENGELFF
d_gene: TRBD2; abundance: .; v_gene: TRBV14; j_gene: TRBJ2-1; CDR3nt: TGTGCCAGCAGCCCGACCGGGACTAGCTACAATGAGCAGTTCTTC; CDR3aa: CASSPTGTSYNEQFF
d_gene: TRBD1; abundance: .; v_gene: TRBV18; j_gene: TRBJ1-1; CDR3nt: TGTGCCAGCTCACCGGGACAGGCAAGCGGAGCTTTCTTT; CDR3aa: CASSPGQASGAFF
d_gene: TRBD2; abundance: .; v_gene: TRBV9; j_gene: TRBJ2-1; CDR3nt: TGTGCCAGCAGCGTTTCCCTCGGGACTAGATCATTCGGGGGTGATGAGCAGTTCTTC; CDR3aa: CASSVSLGTRSFGGDEQFF
d_gene: .; abundance: .; v_gene: TRBV30; j_gene: TRBJ1-1; CDR3nt: TGTGCCTGGAGTGTAAGCTCGAGGACTGAAGCTTTCTTT; CDR3aa: CAWSVSSRTEAFF
d_gene: .; abundance: .; v_gene: TRBV5-6; j_gene: TRBJ1-6; CDR3nt: TGTGCCAGCAGCTTGGGCTTGAATTCACCCCTCCACTTT; CDR3aa: CASSLGLNSPLHF
d_gene: TRBD2; abundance: .; v_gene: TRBV4-1; j_gene: TRBJ2-4; CDR3nt: TGCGCCAGCAGTACTACTAGCGGGGGAGACATTCAGTACTTC; CDR3aa: CASSTTSGGDIQYF
d_gene: TRBD1; abundance: .; v_gene: TRBV19; j_gene: TRBJ1-1; CDR3nt: TGTGCCAGAACGGGACAGGGGGGCACTGAAGCTTTCTTT; CDR3aa: CARTGQGGTEAFF
d_gene: .; abundance: .; v_gene: TRBV12-5; j_gene: TRBJ1-6; CDR3nt: TGTGCTAGTGGTTTGGGGGAGCAGGGAAGCTCCTATAATTCACCCCTCCACTTT; CDR3aa: CASGLGEQGSSYNSPLHF
d_gene: TRBD1; abundance: .; v_gene: TRBV4-3; j_gene: TRBJ2-3; CDR3nt: TGCGCCAGCAGCCCGGGTAGTGGACAGGGACCAGATACGCAGTATTTT; CDR3aa: CASSPGSGQGPDTQYF
d_gene: .; abundance: .; v_gene: TRBV9; j_gene: TRBJ2-5; CDR3nt: TGTGCCAGCAGCCCCGGTAGCGTCCAAGAGACCCAGTACTTC; CDR3aa: CASSPGSVQETQYF
d_gene: TRBD1; abundance: .; v_gene: TRBV3-1/TRBV3-2; j_gene: TRBJ1-4; CDR3nt: TGTGCCAGCAGCCAAACAGGGGGCGTTAGATCGGGTGAAAAACTGTTTTTT; CDR3aa: CASSQTGGVRSGEKLFF
d_gene: TRBD2; abundance: .; v_gene: TRBV25-1; j_gene: TRBJ2-5; CDR3nt: TGTGCCAGCAGTGAACCCAGACTAGCGGGAGAGACCCAGTACTTC; CDR3aa: CASSEPRLAGETQYF
d_gene: .; abundance: .; v_gene: TRBV3-1/TRBV3-2; j_gene: TRBJ1-1; CDR3nt: TGTGCCAGCAGCCAAGTTCAGGAAAACACTGAAGCTTTCTTT; CDR3aa: CASSQVQENTEAFF
d_gene: .; abundance: once; v_gene: TRBV18; j_gene: TRBJ2-1; CDR3nt: TGTGCCAGCTCTCAGTCGTTAAGCTCCTACAATGAGCAGTTCTTC; CDR3aa: CASSQSLSSYNEQFF
d_gene: .; abundance: .; v_gene: TRBV3-1/TRBV3-2; j_gene: TRBJ2-5; CDR3nt: TGTGCCAGCAGCCCTTGGGGAGAGACCCAGTACTTC; CDR3aa: CASSPWGETQYF
d_gene: .; abundance: .; v_gene: TRBV6-6; j_gene: TRBJ1-4; CDR3nt: TGTGCCAGCAGTTACTCGGCAGGGAAAAATGAAAAACTGTTTTTT; CDR3aa: CASSYSAGKNEKLFF
d_gene: .; abundance: .; v_gene: TRBV6-5; j_gene: TRBJ2-3; CDR3nt: TGTGCCAGCAGTCCCCGCCGAGCTGGGGATACGCAGTATTTT; CDR3aa: CASSPRRAGDTQYF
d_gene: .; abundance: .; v_gene: TRBV5-1; j_gene: TRBJ1-1; CDR3nt: TGCGCCAGCAGCTTGGCTGGGGTCGACACTGAAGCTTTCTTT; CDR3aa: CASSLAGVDTEAFF
d_gene: TRBD2; abundance: .; v_gene: TRBV19; j_gene: TRBJ2-1; CDR3nt: TGTGCCAGTAGTATCCCCGGACTAGCGGGAGGGACTGAGCAGTTCTTC; CDR3aa: CASSIPGLAGGTEQFF
d_gene: TRBD2; abundance: .; v_gene: TRBV2; j_gene: TRBJ2-1; CDR3nt: TGTGCCAGCAGCCTACTAGCGGCGGAATACAATGAGCAGTTCTTC; CDR3aa: CASSLLAAEYNEQFF
d_gene: TRBD1; abundance: .; v_gene: TRBV5-1; j_gene: TRBJ2-2; CDR3nt: TGCGCCAGCGGGACAGCCAACACCGGGGAGCTGTTTTTT; CDR3aa: CASGTANTGELFF
d_gene: .; abundance: .; v_gene: TRBV6-5; j_gene: TRBJ1-1; CDR3nt: TGTGCCAGCAGAAACAGGGAGGCCAACACTGAAGCTTTCTTT; CDR3aa: CASRNREANTEAFF
d_gene: .; abundance: .; v_gene: TRBV4-2; j_gene: TRBJ1-5; CDR3nt: TGTGCCAGCAGCCACGAAGGGGCCGGAGGCAATCAGCCCCAGCATTTT; CDR3aa: CASSHEGAGGNQPQHF
d_gene: .; abundance: .; v_gene: TRBV7-2; j_gene: TRBJ2-2; CDR3nt: TGTGCCAGCAGCTCCCGGGACACCCCACGGACCGGGGAGCTGTTTTTT; CDR3aa: CASSSRDTPRTGELFF
d_gene: .; abundance: once; v_gene: TRBV5-1; j_gene: TRBJ2-3; CDR3nt: TGCGCCAGTAGCCCCCCGGACAGTGCAGATACGCAGTATTTT; CDR3aa: CASSPPDSADTQYF
d_gene: .; abundance: .; v_gene: TRBV28; j_gene: TRBJ1-6; CDR3nt: TGTGCCAGCAGTTTTCTCCCCAACAGTTCACCCCTCCACTTT; CDR3aa: CASSFLPNSSPLHF
d_gene: TRBD1; abundance: .; v_gene: TRBV4-2; j_gene: TRBJ1-2; CDR3nt: TGTGCCAGCAGCCTCGGGGACAGGGACAGGGGCTACACCTTC; CDR3aa: CASSLGDRDRGYTF
d_gene: TRBD1; abundance: .; v_gene: TRBV28; j_gene: TRBJ2-7; CDR3nt: TGTGCCAGCAGCCCCCTCGGGACAGTTGGGAACGAGCAGTACTTC; CDR3aa: CASSPLGTVGNEQYF
d_gene: TRBD2; abundance: .; v_gene: TRBV14; j_gene: TRBJ2-7; CDR3nt: TGTGCCAGCAGCCCCTCTAGCGGCTCCTACGAGCAGTACTTC; CDR3aa: CASSPSSGSYEQYF
d_gene: .; abundance: .; v_gene: TRBV5-1; j_gene: TRBJ2-7; CDR3nt: TGCGCCAGCAGCTTTAGTGTCGGGGACGAGCAGTACTTC; CDR3aa: CASSFSVGDEQYF
d_gene: TRBD2; abundance: .; v_gene: TRBV7-2; j_gene: TRBJ2-3; CDR3nt: TGTGCCAGCAGCCCGGTTTGGGGCGGGAGGGCCGAGGTAGATACGCAGTATTTT; CDR3aa: CASSPVWGGRAEVDTQYF
d_gene: .; abundance: .; v_gene: TRBV5-5; j_gene: TRBJ1-1; CDR3nt: TGTGCCAGCAGCACCCTCGCGGGGGGCACTGAAGCTTTCTTT; CDR3aa: CASSTLAGGTEAFF